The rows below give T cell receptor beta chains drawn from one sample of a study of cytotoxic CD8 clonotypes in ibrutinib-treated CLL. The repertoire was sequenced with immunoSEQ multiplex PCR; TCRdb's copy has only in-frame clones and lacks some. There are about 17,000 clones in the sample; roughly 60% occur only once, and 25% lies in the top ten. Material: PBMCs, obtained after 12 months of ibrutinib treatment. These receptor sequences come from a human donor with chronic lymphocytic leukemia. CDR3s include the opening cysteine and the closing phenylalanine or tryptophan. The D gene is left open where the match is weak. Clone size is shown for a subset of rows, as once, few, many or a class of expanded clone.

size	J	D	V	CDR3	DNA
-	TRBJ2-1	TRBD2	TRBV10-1	CASSELAGTYNEQFF	TGCGCCAGCAGTGAACTAGCGGGAACCTACAATGAGCAGTTCTTC
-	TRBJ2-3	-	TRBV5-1	CASRRGVGTDTQYF	TGCGCCAGCAGGAGGGGAGTGGGGACAGATACGCAGTATTTT
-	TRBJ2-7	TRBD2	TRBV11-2	CASSRVRGAGVPYEQYF	TGTGCCAGCAGCCGGGTGAGAGGGGCGGGAGTGCCCTACGAGCAGTACTTC
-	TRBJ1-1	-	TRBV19	CASSGGRDTEAFF	TGTGCCAGTAGTGGGGGGCGGGACACTGAAGCTTTCTTT
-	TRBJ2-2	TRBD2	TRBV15	CATSRSGTSGSPGELFF	TGTGCCACCAGCAGATCCGGGACTAGCGGGAGTCCCGGGGAGCTGTTTTTT
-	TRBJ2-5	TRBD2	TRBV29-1	CSGGRAQETQYF	TGCAGCGGTGGGAGGGCCCAAGAGACCCAGTACTTC
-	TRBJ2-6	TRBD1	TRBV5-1	CASSRDRGPGANVLTF	TGCGCCAGCAGCCGGGACAGGGGTCCTGGGGCCAACGTCCTGACTTTC
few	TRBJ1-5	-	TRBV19	CASRRRELTFTNQPQHF	TGTGCCAGTAGGCGTCGGGAATTGACATTTACCAATCAGCCCCAGCATTTT
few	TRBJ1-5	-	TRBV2	CASRSSYSNQPQHF	TGTGCCAGCAGGAGCAGTTATAGCAATCAGCCCCAGCATTTT
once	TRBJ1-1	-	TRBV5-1	CASSLAPGWGTEAFF	TGCGCCAGCAGCTTGGCCCCCGGGTGGGGGACTGAAGCTTTCTTT
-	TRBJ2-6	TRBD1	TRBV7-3	CASSLQGAAGANVLTF	TGTGCCAGCAGCTTACAGGGGGCGGCTGGGGCCAACGTCCTGACTTTC
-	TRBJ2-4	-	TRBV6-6	CASSYGRANIQYF	TGTGCCAGCAGTTATGGTAGGGCAAACATTCAGTACTTC
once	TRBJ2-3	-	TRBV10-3	CAISQSASTDTQYF	TGTGCCATCAGTCAAAGCGCTAGCACAGATACGCAGTATTTT
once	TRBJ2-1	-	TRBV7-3	CASSLLTGLGNEQFF	TGTGCCAGCAGCTTATTAACAGGGTTAGGCAATGAGCAGTTCTTC
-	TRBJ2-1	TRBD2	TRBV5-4	CASSPGLAGGPNEQFF	TGTGCCAGCAGCCCCGGACTAGCGGGAGGGCCGAATGAGCAGTTCTTC
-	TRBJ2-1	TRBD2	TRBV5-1	CASSLGFRASGNNEQFF	TGCGCCAGCAGCTTGGGGTTTCGGGCTAGCGGGAACAATGAGCAGTTCTTC
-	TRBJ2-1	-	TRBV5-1	CASSLGRWASSYNEQFF	TGCGCCAGCAGCTTGGGTAGGTGGGCAAGCTCCTACAATGAGCAGTTCTTC
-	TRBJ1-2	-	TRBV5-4	CASSPNLGGAYHGYTF	TGTGCCAGCAGCCCGAATTTGGGGGGCGCTTATCATGGCTACACCTTC
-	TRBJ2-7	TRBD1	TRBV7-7	CASSLSTGDYEQYF	TGTGCTAGCAGTCTTAGTACAGGGGACTACGAGCAGTACTTC
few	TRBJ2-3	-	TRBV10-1	CASSPGTTDTQYF	TGCGCCAGCAGTCCGGGTACCACAGATACGCAGTATTTT